Each of the 14 T cell receptor beta chains below was sequenced from the same sample in a study of blood T cell repertoires in COVID-19. Assay: immunoSEQ multiplex PCR; the TCRdb copy retains only in-frame clones and omits some. Here the sample spans roughly 53,000 clones, roughly 79% being singletons. The sample taken for sequencing was peripheral blood. These receptors all stem from a human donor in a cohort sampled during active COVID-19.

Concerning this clone itself: A junction end diverges from the germline sequence, so it may reflect a read error. Other DNA sequences in the same sample also yield this CDR3. The chain joins TRBV2 to TRBJ1-5, with D possibly TRBD1 on 6 matching bases. The CDR3 extends over 13 amino acids. Per the germline V gene, CDR1 is SNHLY and CDR2 is FYNNEI. CDR3 sequence: CAGSRGSGQPQHF. In DNA form, the CDR3 reads TGCGCCGGATCCAGGGGTTCGGGGCAGCCCCAGCATTTT.

J is TRBJ2-7 and V is TRBV6-5; 7 bases align to TRBD2. J was trimmed by 0 bases and V by 5 bases; bases with no gene match: 4. The CDR3 is 14 amino acids. Looked up from germline, CDR1 is MNHEY and CDR2 is SVGAGI. The CDR3 reads CASSLAEISYEQYF. CDR3 DNA: TGTGCCAGCAGTCTAGCGGAAATCTCCTACGAGCAGTACTTC.

The rearrangement joins TRBV11-3 to TRBJ2-7; the D is unclear. Trimming took 1 base from V and 1 from J, leaving 5 bases between them. The CDR3 consists of 13 residues. The germline gives CDR1 SGHNT, CDR2 YENEEA. The CDR3 DNA follows: TGTGCCAGCAGCTTAGCGGGTTCCTACGAGCAGTACTTC. This translates into CASSLAGSYEQYF.

J is TRBJ1-6 and V is TRBV4-1; D not certain. The germline V and J ends were trimmed by 2 bases and 10 bases, with 18 bases remaining between them. The CDR3 has 16 residues. CDR1 and CDR2 from the germline V gene are MGHRA and YSYEKL. DNA of the CDR3: TGCGCCAGCAGCCAAAGCAAAACACGGGGTCCCTCACCCCTCCACTTT. It specifies CASSQSKTRGPSPLHF.

This clone has more than one count but fewer than ten. The chain carries TRBV11-3 and TRBJ1-3; 9 nucleotides line up with TRBD1. The trim removed 5 bases at V and 4 bases at J, leaving 6 bases unmatched. The V gene's germline CDR1 is SGHNT and CDR2 YENEEA. The CDR3 sequence is 15 residues long. The DNA of the CDR3 is TGTGCCAGCAGCCCGGGACAGGGCCAAGGAAACACCATATATTTT. Its protein product is CASSPGQGQGNTIYF.

The chain carries TRBV7-2 and TRBJ2-2, with 11 nucleotides matching TRBD2. The CDR3 has 17 residues. Losses at the gene ends were 3 bases for V and 0 bases for J; bases not matched to a gene: 3. Per the germline V gene, CDR1 is SGHTA and CDR2 is FQGNSA. DNA for the CDR3: TGTGCCAGCAGCTTCGTAGCGGGAGGGACGAACACCGGGGAGCTGTTTTTT. It encodes CASSFVAGGTNTGELFF. Full variable domain (outside the CDR3, taken from reference TRBV7-2 and TRBJ2-2): GAGVSQSPSNKVTEKGKDVELRCDPISGHTALYWYRQSLGQGLEFLIYFQGNSAPDKSGLPSDRFSAERTGGSVSTLTIQRTQQEDSAVYLCASSFVAGGTNTGELFFGEGSRLTVL.

As concerns this clone: Other DNA variants within this sample encode the same CDR3. This rearrangement joins TRBV4-1 to TRBJ2-1; D is perhaps TRBD1 (6 bases). The CDR3 loop spans 15 amino acids. Trimming removed 1 base from V and 3 bases from J, with 10 bases in between. CDR1 and CDR2 from the germline V gene are MGHRA and YSYEKL. CDR3 loop: CASSQGRGGYNEQFF. The DNA of the CDR3 is TGCGCCAGCAGCCAAGGCAGGGGCGGCTACAATGAGCAGTTCTTC.

The chain combines TRBV27 with TRBJ2-1; no definite D call. V lost 7 bases and J lost 0, with 13 bases in between. The CDR3 sequence is 15 residues long. Germline CDR1 and CDR2: MNHEY and SMNVEV (reference sequence). The CDR3 protein is CASTPRGSSYNEQFF. CDR3 coding DNA: TGTGCCAGCACCCCTCGAGGAAGCTCCTACAATGAGCAGTTCTTC.

This chain uses TRBV7-3 with TRBJ2-5, with 7 bases aligning to TRBD2. Trimming removed 2 bases from V and 5 bases from J; junction bases left unmatched: 8. CDR1 and CDR2 from the germline V gene are SGHTA and FQGTGA. This CDR3 comprises 15 residues. CDR3 loop: CASSLDSGSGETQYF. CDR3 bases: TGTGCCAGCAGCTTAGATAGCGGGTCCGGGGAGACCCAGTACTTC.

This clone has more than one count but fewer than ten. The CDR3 DNA reads TGTGCCAGTAGTACCACGGGGGGGTTCTACAATGAGCAGTTCTTC. It codes for CASSTTGGFYNEQFF. J is TRBJ2-1 and V is TRBV19; 8 bases agree with TRBD2. This CDR3 has 15 residues. The ends lost 4 bases at V and 3 bases at J; junction bases unmatched: 5. CDR1 is LNHDA and CDR2 is SQIVND in the germline V gene (reference sequence). Drawing the rest from reference TRBV19 and TRBJ2-1, the complete variable domain is DGGITQSPKYLFRKEGQNVTLSCEQNLNHDAMYWYRQDPGQGLRLIYYSQIVNDFQKGDIAEGYSVSREKKESFPLTVTSAQKNPTAFYLCASSTTGGFYNEQFFGPGTRLTVL.

This clone appeared once. J is TRBJ1-5 and V is TRBV28; unclear D gene. V gave up 5 bases and J gave up 4 bases, with 15 bases separating them. The germline V gene encodes CDR1 MDHEN and CDR2 SYDVKM. This CDR3 region has 15 residues. CDR3: CASSRHGYTNQPQHF. The CDR3 DNA is TGTGCCAGCAGTCGACACGGATACACTAATCAGCCCCAGCATTTT.

The V gene is TRBV30, the J gene TRBJ2-2; 10 positions match TRBD2. The germline V gene encodes CDR1 GTSNPN and CDR2 SVGIG (reference sequence). V lost 5 bases, J lost 8 bases, and 8 bases stayed unmatched. The CDR3 consists of 14 residues. This chain's CDR3 is CAWGSGGAFGELFF. The DNA for the CDR3 is TGTGCCTGGGGAAGCGGGGGGGCTTTTGGGGAGCTGTTTTTT.

The V gene is TRBV9, the J gene TRBJ2-5; 7 positions agree with TRBD2. Trimming removed 3 bases from V and 3 bases from J; junction bases left unmatched: 17. The CDR3 covers 18 residues. Germline V gene sequence: CDR1 SGDLS, CDR2 YYNGEE. The CDR3 reads CASSASTSRFGKEETQYF. The CDR3 DNA is TGTGCCAGCAGCGCGTCGACTAGCAGGTTTGGTAAGGAAGAGACCCAGTACTTC.

The chain carries TRBV18 and TRBJ1-4; 9 bases agree with TRBD1. The CDR3 length is 15 residues. V shed 3 bases and J 7 bases; nucleotides not matched to a gene: 6. The germline gives CDR1 KGHSH, CDR2 LQKENI. The CDR3 is CASSPVTGGSEKLFF. The CDR3 DNA is TGTGCCAGCTCACCGGTGACAGGGGGGAGTGAAAAACTGTTTTTT.